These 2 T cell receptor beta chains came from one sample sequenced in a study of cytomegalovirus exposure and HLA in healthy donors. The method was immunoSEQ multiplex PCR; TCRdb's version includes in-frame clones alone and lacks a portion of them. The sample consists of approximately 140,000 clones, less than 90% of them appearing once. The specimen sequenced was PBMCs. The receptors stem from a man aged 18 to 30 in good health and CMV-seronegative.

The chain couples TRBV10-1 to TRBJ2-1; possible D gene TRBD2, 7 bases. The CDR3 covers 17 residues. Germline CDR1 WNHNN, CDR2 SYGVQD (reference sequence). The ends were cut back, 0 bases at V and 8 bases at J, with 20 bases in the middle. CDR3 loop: CASSESGGGQGIDEQFF. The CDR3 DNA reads TGCGCCAGCAGTGAGTCGGGCGGGGGTCAGGGGATCGATGAGCAGTTCTTC.

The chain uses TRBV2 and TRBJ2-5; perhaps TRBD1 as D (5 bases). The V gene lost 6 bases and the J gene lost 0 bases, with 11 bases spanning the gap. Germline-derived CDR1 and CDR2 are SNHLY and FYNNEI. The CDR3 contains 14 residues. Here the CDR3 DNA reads TGTGCCAGCAGCCGACAGTCTCACCAAGAGACCCAGTACTTC. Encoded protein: CASSRQSHQETQYF.